This is a list of T cell receptor beta chains from one sample in a study of blood T cells in healthy people across ages. TCRdb re-derived calls from the 5' RACE reads in MiXCR, one entry per CDR3 protein. The data contain 1.5 million to 2 million distinct CDR3 sequences, roughly 49% of them seen just once; the ten biggest clones take up less than 2.5%. The specimen was blood. The receptor source for this set is a woman aged 40 to 50 in good health. Each CDR3 is given with its conserved first and last residue. Each record gives: D gene, CDR3 length, V gene, J gene, clone size, CDR3 DNA, CDR3 protein. A D gene is named only where the DNA matches it firmly. Clone size, where shown, is once, few, many, or a class for clones that have expanded.

>-|13|TRBV6-5|TRBJ1-2|-
TGTGCCAGCAGCTTCGGGGAGGGACAAGGCTACACCTTC
CASSFGEGQGYTF
>TRBD1|19|TRBV3-1|TRBJ1-4|once
TGTGCCAGCAGCCGAGGCCTGACAGGGCCGGGAGCAACTAATGAAAAACTGTTTTTT
CASSRGLTGPGATNEKLFF
>-|13|TRBV29-1|TRBJ1-2|-
TGCAGCGTTGAAGGTACAGGGCAATATGGCTACACCTTC
CSVEGTGQYGYTF
>TRBD2|13|TRBV27|TRBJ2-5|-
TGTGCCAGCAACACTAGCGGGGTGAAAAAACAGTACTTC
CASNTSGVKKQYF
>-|15|TRBV14|TRBJ1-2|once
TGTGCCAGCAGCCCCCAGGGGACTCCTCCGAGTAGCTACACCTTC
CASSPQGTPPSSYTF
>TRBD1|16|TRBV7-6|TRBJ2-5|few
TGTGCCAGCAGCTTAGGCTGGACAGGGGATATGGAGACCCAGTACTTC
CASSLGWTGDMETQYF
>TRBD1|18|TRBV7-9|TRBJ1-2|-
TGTGCCAGCAGCCTATACCCGGGACAGGGATTGGCGGGCTATGGCTACACCTTC
CASSLYPGQGLAGYGYTF
>-|16|TRBV9|TRBJ1-2|-
TGTGCCAGCAGCCCCTCGGATATTCGAATCAGGGATGGCTACACCTTC
CASSPSDIRIRDGYTF
>TRBD1|15|TRBV12-3/TRBV12-4|TRBJ2-7|-
TGTGCCAGCAGTCCCCGGGACAGGGAAGGCTACGAGCAGTACTTC
CASSPRDREGYEQYF
>TRBD1|15|TRBV20-1|TRBJ2-3|-
TGCAGTGCAAACGCCCGGGACAGGGACACAGATACGCAGTATTTT
CSANARDRDTDTQYF
>TRBD2|14|TRBV10-1|TRBJ2-3|-
TGCGCCAGCAGTGAGCAGCGGGGGACAGATACGCAGTATTTT
CASSEQRGTDTQYF
>-|15|TRBV29-1|TRBJ2-7|-
TGCAGCGTTGAAGATCTCGGGGGGCTACACTACGAGCAGTACTTC
CSVEDLGGLHYEQYF
>-|13|TRBV18|TRBJ2-5|few
TGTGCCAGCTCACAAGGGTCCAAAGAGACCCAGTACTTC
CASSQGSKETQYF
>-|13|TRBV12-3/TRBV12-4|TRBJ2-7|few
TGTGCCAGCAGTCCGGGCCTTAGCAGTGTGCAGTACTTC
CASSPGLSSVQYF
>TRBD2|14|TRBV5-1|TRBJ2-5|few
TGCGCCAGCACGGCCGGGGGGATTCAAGAGACCCAGTACTTC
CASTAGGIQETQYF
>-|14|TRBV6-2/TRBV6-3|TRBJ1-1|-
TGTGCCAGCAGTTTCGGGGGAAACCCCCCTGAAGCTTTCTTT
CASSFGGNPPEAFF
>-|15|TRBV4-3|TRBJ2-3|-
TGCGCCAGCAGCCAAGATGGGCATCCCACAGATACGCAGTATTTT
CASSQDGHPTDTQYF
>-|17|TRBV7-2|TRBJ2-1|-
TGTGCCAGCGGCCGGACACCCCAGGAACAGCTATACAATGAGCAGTTCTTC
CASGRTPQEQLYNEQFF
>TRBD2|15|TRBV6-1|TRBJ2-7|-
TGTGCCAGCAGTTTGCCCGCGGGGGACCCGTACGAGCAGTACTTC
CASSLPAGDPYEQYF
>TRBD2|14|TRBV29-1|TRBJ2-3|-
TGCAGCGTTGGGGCTAGCGGGGTCACAGATACGCAGTATTTT
CSVGASGVTDTQYF
>-|13|TRBV29-1|TRBJ1-4|few
TGCAGCGCCCGGGACGGACCTAATGAAAAACTGTTTTTT
CSARDGPNEKLFF
>-|13|TRBV28|TRBJ2-3|-
TGTGCCAGCAGTGACGGCCCCTCAGATACGCAGTATTTT
CASSDGPSDTQYF
>-|15|TRBV12-3/TRBV12-4|TRBJ2-7|few
TGTGCCAGCAGTTTAGGGGGGACGTCCGGGTCCGAGCAGTACTTC
CASSLGGTSGSEQYF
>TRBD1|14|TRBV20-1|TRBJ2-3|few
TGCAGTGCCGCACCGACAGGGCGCACAGATACGCAGTATTTT
CSAAPTGRTDTQYF
>-|15|TRBV11-2|TRBJ2-3|few
TGTGCCAGCAGCGGAGGAGGGCTATTCACAGATACGCAGTATTTT
CASSGGGLFTDTQYF
>TRBD2|17|TRBV7-9|TRBJ2-4|few
TGTGCCAGCAGCCCGGTACTAGCCGGGGGGACGGGGAACATTCAGTACTTC
CASSPVLAGGTGNIQYF
>TRBD1|14|TRBV6-5|TRBJ1-4|-
TGTGCCAGCAGGGGGACAGGGGGCGGAGAAAAACTGTTTTTT
CASRGTGGGEKLFF
>-|14|TRBV29-1|TRBJ1-4|few
TGCAGCGCAACAGGGCAAGCAACTAATGAAAAACTGTTTTTT
CSATGQATNEKLFF
>-|16|TRBV5-1|TRBJ2-2|-
TGCGCCAGCAACCGTGGTCACGGAACGGGCACCGGGGAGCTGTTTTTT
CASNRGHGTGTGELFF
>-|18|TRBV6-2/TRBV6-3|TRBJ2-6|-
TGTGCCAGCAGTTACTCCCTAGGCGCCAGCTCTGGGGCCAACGTCCTGACTTTC
CASSYSLGASSGANVLTF
>-|14|TRBV12-3/TRBV12-4|TRBJ1-1|-
TGTGCCAGCACCCAGGGGCACCGGGGGACTGAAGCTTTCTTT
CASTQGHRGTEAFF
>-|14|TRBV6-2/TRBV6-3|TRBJ2-7|-
TGTGCCAGCAGTACCCTAGCGAGATACAATGAGCAGTACTTC
CASSTLARYNEQYF
>TRBD1|13|TRBV6-5|TRBJ1-4|-
TGTGCCAGCAGACCTGACAGGGGTGAAAAACTGTTTTTT
CASRPDRGEKLFF
>-|15|TRBV7-2|TRBJ2-1|few
TGTGCCAGCAGCTTTAGGCAGGGAGACTACAATGAGCAGTTCTTC
CASSFRQGDYNEQFF
>-|12|TRBV13|TRBJ1-2|-
TGTGCCGGCAGCTTAGGGAGACGCGGGGCCACCTTC
CAGSLGRRGATF
>TRBD1|15|TRBV4-2|TRBJ2-7|few
TGTGCCAGCAGCGAAGACAGGGTGGGCTCCTACGAGCAGTACTTC
CASSEDRVGSYEQYF
>TRBD2|18|TRBV7-2|TRBJ2-3|-
TGTGCCAGCAGTCAAATAGCGACTAGCGGGGGAATTGCAGATACGCAGTATTTT
CASSQIATSGGIADTQYF
>-|17|TRBV4-2|TRBJ1-3|-
TGTGCCAGCAGCCTCATCACAGGGTACTGGGGGGCAAACACCATATATTTT
CASSLITGYWGANTIYF
>-|16|TRBV5-6|TRBJ2-1|-
TGTGCCAGCAGCTCCGAGACAGAGGGCTCCTACAATGAGCAGTTCTTC
CASSSETEGSYNEQFF
>-|17|TRBV27|TRBJ2-5|-
TGTGCCAGCAGTCCGGGGAGTCCCCATAGTTCCCGCAATGAGCAGTACTTC
CASSPGSPHSSRNEQYF
>-|13|TRBV15|TRBJ1-4|-
TGTGCCACCAGCAGTGGAACTTATGAAAAACTGTTTTTT
CATSSGTYEKLFF
>TRBD1|15|TRBV6-1|TRBJ2-7|-
TGTGCCGGCAGTGAAGATTACAGGGGCGCATACGAGCAGTACTTC
CAGSEDYRGAYEQYF
>-|15|TRBV4-2|TRBJ2-1|few
TGTGCCAGCAGCCAAGATTGGAATCTCTACAATGAGCAGTTCTTC
CASSQDWNLYNEQFF
>TRBD2|15|TRBV20-1|TRBJ2-5|-
TGCAGTGCTAGCGCTAGCGGGGGACTCCAAGAGACCCAGTACTTC
CSASASGGLQETQYF
>-|15|TRBV28|TRBJ1-2|-
TGTGCCAGCAGTTTTGTGGGGGGCGGTAAATTCGGCTACACCTTC
CASSFVGGGKFGYTF
>TRBD2|16|TRBV27|TRBJ2-1|few
TGTGCCAGCAGTCCAGGGACTAGCGGATCCTACAATGAGCAGTTCTTC
CASSPGTSGSYNEQFF
>TRBD1|15|TRBV29-1|TRBJ2-1|-
TGCAGCGTTAATGGGACAGGGATCCTCTACAATGAGCAGTTCTTC
CSVNGTGILYNEQFF
>-|15|TRBV5-4|TRBJ1-1|once
TGTGCCAGCAGCTTGGTTGGGGGGAGAGTCACTGAAGCTTTCTTT
CASSLVGGRVTEAFF